Listed below are T cell receptor beta chains from one sample, sequenced in a study of T-cell reconstitution after alpha-beta-depleted transplantation in children. TCRdb re-derived calls from the PCR reads in MiXCR, one entry per CDR3 protein. The sample has roughly 300,000 distinct CDR3 sequences, about a tenth seen once; the top ten hold 9.5% to 13%. The sequenced sample was PBMCs from the stem cell graft donor, obtained from the stem cell graft. The receptors here all came from a human donor who donated a stem cell graft to a child with SCID. Both conserved end residues are part of each CDR3. A D gene is named only where the DNA matches it firmly. Size tells how often a clone was seen (once, few, many) or the class of an expanded clone, and some rows leave it out.

D gene	clone size	V gene	J gene	CDR3 DNA	CDR3 protein
TRBD1	few	TRBV2	TRBJ2-3	TGTGCCAGCAGTGAGTGGGTCCCACAGGGGTTGGGCACAGATACGCAGTATTTT	CASSEWVPQGLGTDTQYF
NA	NA	TRBV6-5	TRBJ1-1	TGTGCCAGCAGTTACTCGGGCAGCCCCAGGAACACTGAAGCTTTCTTT	CASSYSGSPRNTEAFF
NA	many	TRBV4-2	TRBJ2-6	TGTGCCAGCAGCCAAGAAGCGCTCTCTGGGGCCAACGTCCTGACTTTC	CASSQEALSGANVLTF
NA	NA	TRBV18	TRBJ1-1	TGTGCCAGCTCACCGTGGGTAAGGGACACTGAAGCTTTCTTT	CASSPWVRDTEAFF
TRBD1	NA	TRBV2	TRBJ2-3	TGTGCCAGCCTGATGACAGGGTCTGGAGATACGCAGTATTTT	CASLMTGSGDTQYF
NA	NA	TRBV4-2	TRBJ1-2	TGTGCCAGCAGCCAAGATATTCACATAACCTTC	CASSQDIHITF
NA	few	TRBV4-1	TRBJ1-1	TGCGCCAGCAGCCAATATAACGGCCAGGGTGAAGCTTTCTTT	CASSQYNGQGEAFF
TRBD2	few	TRBV20-1	TRBJ2-1	TGCAGTGCTAAGGGATTGCGGGACTACATCTACAATGAGCAGTTCTTC	CSAKGLRDYIYNEQFF
TRBD2	once	TRBV7-3	TRBJ2-1	TGTGCCAGCAGCACCCGCGGGGGGGCCTACAATGAGCAGTTCTTC	CASSTRGGAYNEQFF
TRBD1	many	TRBV12-3/TRBV12-4	TRBJ1-1	TGTGCCAGCAGGAATTCAGGGGGAGGCACTGAAGCTTTCTTT	CASRNSGGGTEAFF
NA	NA	TRBV14	TRBJ1-3	TGTGCCAGCAGCCCCGGACAGAGCTCTGGAAACACCATATATTTT	CASSPGQSSGNTIYF
NA	few	TRBV6-1	TRBJ1-6	TGTGCCAGCACCTCAACTCTAGGTGGGAATTCACCCCTCCACTTT	CASTSTLGGNSPLHF
NA	many	TRBV7-9	TRBJ2-1	TGTGCCAGCAGCCTACCCCTCTCGGTTAGCAGCAACAATGAGCAGTTCTTC	CASSLPLSVSSNNEQFF
TRBD1	once	TRBV20-1	TRBJ1-5	TGCAGTGCTAGAGATAAACAGGGGGCTTTTCAGCCCCAGCATTTT	CSARDKQGAFQPQHF
NA	NA	TRBV24-1	TRBJ2-2	TGTGCCACCAGTGACCAGTGGACCGGGGAGCTGTTTTTT	CATSDQWTGELFF
NA	few	TRBV20-1	TRBJ1-2	TGCAGTGCCCAGGACGGGGATGCTAACTATGGCTACACCTTC	CSAQDGDANYGYTF
NA	few	TRBV29-1	TRBJ2-7	TGCAGCGTTACGACAGGCGAGGCCTACGAGCAGTACTTC	CSVTTGEAYEQYF
NA	few	TRBV6-1	TRBJ1-4	TGTGCCAGCAGTCCCGCCCTTAATGAAAAACTGTTTTTT	CASSPALNEKLFF
NA	NA	TRBV3-1	TRBJ2-1	TGTGCCAGCAGCCAAGAGGGCCGGGGCAATGAGCAGTTCTTC	CASSQEGRGNEQFF
NA	many	TRBV7-7	TRBJ2-2	TGTGCTAGCAGCTTGGACAGTCGTGGGGAGCTGTTTTTT	CASSLDSRGELFF
TRBD2	NA	TRBV20-1	TRBJ2-1	TGCAGTGCCCCGACCAGCGGGAGCGGCGATGAGCAGTTCTTC	CSAPTSGSGDEQFF
TRBD2	few	TRBV6-1	TRBJ2-1	TGTGCCAGCAGCGGGACTAGGCTAAACAATGAGCAGTTCTTC	CASSGTRLNNEQFF
NA	NA	TRBV3-1	TRBJ1-1	TGTGCCAGCAGCCGGTCGGGGCTTAACACTGAAGCTTTCTTT	CASSRSGLNTEAFF